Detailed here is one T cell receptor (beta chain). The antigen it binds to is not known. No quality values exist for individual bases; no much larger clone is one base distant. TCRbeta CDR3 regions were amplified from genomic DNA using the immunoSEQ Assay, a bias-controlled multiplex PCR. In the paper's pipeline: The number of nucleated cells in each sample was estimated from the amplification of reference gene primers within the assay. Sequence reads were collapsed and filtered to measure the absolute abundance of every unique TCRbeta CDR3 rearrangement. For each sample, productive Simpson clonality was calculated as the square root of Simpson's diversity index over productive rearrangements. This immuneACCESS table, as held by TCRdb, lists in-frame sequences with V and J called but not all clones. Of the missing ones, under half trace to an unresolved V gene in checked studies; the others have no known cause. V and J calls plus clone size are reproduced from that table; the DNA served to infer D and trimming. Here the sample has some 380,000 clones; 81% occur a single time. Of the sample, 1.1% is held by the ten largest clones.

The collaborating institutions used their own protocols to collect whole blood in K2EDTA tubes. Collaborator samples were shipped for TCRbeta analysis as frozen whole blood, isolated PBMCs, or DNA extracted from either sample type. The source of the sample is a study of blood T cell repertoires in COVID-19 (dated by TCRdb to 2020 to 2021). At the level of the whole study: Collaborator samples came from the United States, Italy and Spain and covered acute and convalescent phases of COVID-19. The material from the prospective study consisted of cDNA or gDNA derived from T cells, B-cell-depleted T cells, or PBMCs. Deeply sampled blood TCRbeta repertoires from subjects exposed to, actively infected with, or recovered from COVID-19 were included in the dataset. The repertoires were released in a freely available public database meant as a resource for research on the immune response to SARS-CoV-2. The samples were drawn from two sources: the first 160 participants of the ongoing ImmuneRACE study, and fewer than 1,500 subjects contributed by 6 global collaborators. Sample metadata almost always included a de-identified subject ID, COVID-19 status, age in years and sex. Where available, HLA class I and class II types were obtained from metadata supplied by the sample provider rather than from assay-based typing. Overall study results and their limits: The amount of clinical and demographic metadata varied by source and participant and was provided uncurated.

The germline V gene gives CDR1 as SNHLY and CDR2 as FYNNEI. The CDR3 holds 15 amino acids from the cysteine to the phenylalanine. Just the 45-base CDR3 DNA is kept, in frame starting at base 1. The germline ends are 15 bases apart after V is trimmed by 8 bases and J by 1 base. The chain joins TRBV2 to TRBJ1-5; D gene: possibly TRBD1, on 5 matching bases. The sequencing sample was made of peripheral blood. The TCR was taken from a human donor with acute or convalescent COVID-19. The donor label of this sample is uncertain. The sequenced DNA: TGTGCCAGCTCGAATAAGGGGCCGAGCAATCAGCCCCAGCATTTT. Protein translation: CASSNKGPSNQPQHF. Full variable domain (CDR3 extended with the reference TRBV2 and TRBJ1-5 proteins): EPEVTQTPSHQVTQMGQEVILRCVPISNHLYFYWYRQILGQKVEFLVSFYNNEISEKSEIFDDQFSVERPDGSNFTLKIRSTKLEDSAMYFCASSNKGPSNQPQHFGDGTRLSIL.